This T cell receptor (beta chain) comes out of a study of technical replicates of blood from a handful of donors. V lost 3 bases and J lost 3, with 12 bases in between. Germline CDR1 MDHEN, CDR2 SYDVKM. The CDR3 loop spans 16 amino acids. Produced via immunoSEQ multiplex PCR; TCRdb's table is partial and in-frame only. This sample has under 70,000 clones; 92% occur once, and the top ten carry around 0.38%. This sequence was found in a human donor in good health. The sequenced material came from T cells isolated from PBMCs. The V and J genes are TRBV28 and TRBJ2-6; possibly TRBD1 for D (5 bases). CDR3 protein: CASSLPGMNGANVLTF. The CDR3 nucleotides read TGTGCCAGCAGTTTGCCAGGGATGAATGGGGCCAACGTCCTGACTTTC.